This TCR beta chain was identified in a study of shared clonotypes between healthy human individuals (dated by TCRdb to between 2020 and 2021). Context from the whole study: The cohort comprised a couple of women and three men aged 18 to 49 years. For each donor, CD4 naive and CD4 memory were each given three plates, CD8 naive was given two plates, and CD8 memory was given one plate. To estimate repertoire size and how much clonotype sharing occurs between individuals, the study deeply sequenced the blood TCR repertoires of about five healthy adults. Per donor, leukapheresis produced somewhere between about 0.85 and 10 billion PBMCs. To increase sequencing depth and limit assay-specific biases, TCR repertoire library preparation and sequencing were carried out by different laboratories using diverse techniques.

The CDR1 and CDR2 encoded by the germline V gene (reference sequence) are SEHNR and FQNEAQ. Inclusive of the bounding cysteine and phenylalanine, the CDR3 is 14 residues long. Here the CDR3 DNA is all that survives: 42 bases in frame from base 1. Here V drops 5 bases and J drops 6 bases, and the junction holds 6 bases not matched to any gene. Comment on this clone: The specificity of this receptor is unknown. Nothing much larger sits one base from this clone, and base qualities are not available.

Using the deep immunoSEQ assay, TCR CDR3 regions were amplified from genomic DNA by multiplex PCR. Genomic DNA extracted from each cell subset was distributed evenly over all wells of several immunoSEQ 96-well plates, and each plate served as one replicate. For sorted subsets, roughly 0.2 ug genomic DNA, equal to tens of thousands of T cell genomes, was loaded into each replicate PCR. The purified libraries were quantified using a Qubit 3.0 fluorometer, sized with a Bioanalyzer 2100, and then quantified again using the KAPA Library Quantification kit. Every immunoSEQ 96-well plate was sequenced on a separate single-read 150-cycle Illumina NextSeq 550 flow cell. Processing in the source paper ran as follows. The immunoSEQ output contained only junctional sequences without quality scores, so filtering could not match that applied to full-length reads. Sequences were annotated with PyIR, a Python wrapper for IgBLAST v1.9, using IMGT germline references to assign V/J genes and CDR3. Reads were removed for weak V/J assignments (E-value above 1e-6), missing CDR3, stop codons, out-of-frame junctions, or ambiguous translated residues. V3J clonotypes were defined as sequences sharing an identical inferred V gene, J gene, and CDR3 amino acid sequence. Percentage overlap between repertoires was computed as shared unique clonotypes divided by the size of the smaller repertoire. Repertoire richness was assessed with RTK rarefaction, the Chao1 estimator, and Recon v2.1 estimates of unobserved clonotypes. OLGA was used to compute generation probabilities for all TCRbeta clonotypes that the gDNA method yielded from several donors. TCRdb limited this immuneACCESS table to in-frame rearrangements with V and J called. A share of clones is missing; checked studies link under half to unresolved V genes, and the rest is unexplained. D and trimming were read from the DNA, whereas the V and J calls and clone size are those reported in that table. The table for this sample lists 2,500,000 or so clones; 92% of them were counted only once. The top ten hold 0.37% of the sample.

Results the study describes overall, beyond this receptor: Sampling was restricted to blood, and TCR repertoires in tissue are likely to differ from TCR repertoires in blood. When a few donors were compared, the shared fraction of clonotypes was about 5% for naive CD4, approximately 3.5% for naive CD8, 2.3% for memory CD4, and less than 0.5% for memory CD8. Larger estimated clonotype richness was generally found for naive subsets than for memory subsets. Clonotypes shared by all four sorted-subset donors showed higher generation probabilities than non-shared clonotypes. The genetic and exposure-history diversity represented was limited by the small number of donors. Based on pairwise subsampling, the degree of clonotype sharing among donors was expected to be affected by sequencing depth. Incomplete sequencing was indicated by rarefaction of sorted-subset datasets, despite the large sequencing depth.

Donors were healthy HIV-negative adults with no recently reported acute infections or vaccinations. All donors were Caucasian adults living in Nashville, Tennessee, USA. CD4+ T cells were enriched by magnetic negative selection; naive cells were then positively selected on CD45RA, and the negative fraction formed the memory subset. Blood was collected by leukapheresis, and PBMCs were isolated by Ficoll-Histopaque density gradient centrifugation and then cryopreserved in liquid nitrogen vapor phase. Analytical flow cytometry was used to check the purity and quantity of each magnetically sorted T cell population. From each sorted fraction, genomic DNA was isolated and quantified by UV absorbance on a Nanodrop 2000c.

The V and J segments used are TRBV7-9 and TRBJ1-3; 8 of the junction bases match TRBD1. The specimen sequenced was naive CD4+ T cells from PBMCs. The cell subset or site label of this sample denotes: CD45RA+ positively selected. This TCR derives from a man in his late teens or twenties in good health. Some clones in this sample may be carry-over from other donors' samples. In nucleotides, the sequence is TGTGCCAGCAGCGCCCGGACAGGGCAAAACACCATATATTTT. Its protein product is CASSARTGQNTIYF.